The 21 T cell receptor beta chains presented below share a single source sample, sequenced in a study of T cells in Graves' hyperthyroidism and ophthalmopathy. Using RNA transcripts as the source, TCR beta CDR3 regions were amplified. The study used the HTBI primer set for a first-round RT-PCR of the TCR CDR3. Using its own MiXCR run on the multiplex PCR reads, TCRdb lists one record per CDR3 protein. The sample contains around 690,000 distinct CDR3 sequences, 17% of which appear only once. The sample comprised blood. The source is a man in his fifties or sixties with Graves' hyperthyroidism.

This clonotype was picked up many times. This rearrangement joins TRBV30 to TRBJ1-5; a weak D match, TRBD1 (6 bases). Germline V CDR1 and CDR2: GTSNPN, SVGIG (reference sequence). This CDR3 has 12 amino acids. Between the trimmed V and J ends, which lost 4 bases and 3 bases, there was a span of 7 bases. CDR3 in amino acids: CAWNRDNQPQHF. In nucleotides, the CDR3 is TGTGCCTGGAACAGGGACAATCAGCCCCAGCATTTT. Filled out from reference TRBV30 and TRBJ1-5, the complete variable domain reads SQTIHQWPATLVQPVGSPLSLECTVEGTSNPNLYWYRQAAGRGLQLLFYSVGIGQISSEVPQNLSASRPQDRQFILSSKKLLLSDSGFYLCAWNRDNQPQHFGDGTRLSIL.

Notes on this clonotype: This sequence may be a read error, since a much larger clone differs from it by one base. The chain carries TRBV12-3 or TRBV12-4 and TRBJ2-5; tentatively, D is TRBD1 (6 bases). There are 18 residues in the CDR3. The CDR3 region is CVSSFRSSNFAGVETQYF. CDR3 DNA sequence: TGTGTCAGCAGTTTCCGGTCAAGTAATTTTGCAGGGGTGGAGACCCAGTACTTC.

This clonotype was seen a few times. The chain links TRBV11-2 to TRBJ2-2; weak D call: TRBD2 (6 bases). CDR1 is SGHAT and CDR2 is FQNNGV in the germline V gene. V lost 3 bases and J lost 4, with 9 bases in between. This CDR3 is built from 14 residues. CDR3 loop: CASSFERVTGELFF. CDR3 DNA: TGTGCCAGCAGCTTCGAGCGGGTCACCGGGGAGCTGTTTTTT. The full variable domain, with the rest looked up from reference TRBV11-2 and TRBJ2-2, is EAGVAQSPRYKIIEKRQSVAFWCNPISGHATLYWYQQILGQGPKLLIQFQNNGVVDDSQLPKDRFSAERLKGVDSTLKIQPAKLEDSAVYLCASSFERVTGELFFGEGSRLTVL.

The rearrangement uses TRBV6-2 or TRBV6-3 and TRBJ1-5; TRBD1 is a possible D gene (5 bases). The V end lost 6 bases, the J end lost 2 bases, and 20 bases lay between the germline ends. Germline-derived CDR1 and CDR2 are MNHEY and SVGEGT. The CDR3 runs 17 residues. CDR3 residues: CASRGASARDGNQPQHF. For the CDR3, the DNA is TGTGCCAGCAGGGGAGCCTCGGCCCGGGACGGCAATCAGCCCCAGCATTTT.

This clonotype was detected ten times or more. V and J are TRBV12-3 or TRBV12-4 and TRBJ2-2; the D is unclear. The CDR3 is 14 residues long. Deletions cut 0 bases from V and 4 bases from J, with 6 bases between. CDR3: CASSLARSTGELFF. CDR3 coding DNA: TGTGCCAGCAGTTTAGCTAGAAGCACCGGGGAGCTGTTTTTT.

As concerns this clonotype: This may come from a read error, since a much larger clone is one base off. The chain has TRBV28 and TRBJ2-7, with D perhaps given as TRBD1 or TRBD2 (5 bases each). The germline V gene encodes CDR1 MDHEN and CDR2 SYDVKM. This CDR3 spans 14 amino acids. V lost 5 bases and J lost 5, with 16 bases in between. CDR3 protein: CASSPPGTRDEQYF. CDR3 sequence (DNA): TGTGCCAGCAGTCCTCCCGGGACCCGGGACGAGCAGTACTTC.

At least ten counts were recorded for this clonotype. The genes are TRBV2 and TRBJ1-5; D uncertain. CDR3 length: 13 amino acids. V lost 1 base and J lost 5, with 6 bases in between. Germline V gene lookup returns CDR1 SNHLY and CDR2 FYNNEI. The CDR3, as DNA: TGTGCCAGCAGTGAAGAGGGCCATCAGCCCCAGCATTTT. Encoded protein: CASSEEGHQPQHF.

The chain recombines TRBV6-1 with TRBJ1-1; no reliable D call. The CDR3 length is 13 residues. Looked up from germline, CDR1 is MNHNS and CDR2 is SASEGT. The V end was cut by 7 bases, the J end by 4 bases, with 13 bases between. CDR3 region: CASNPDWGTEAFF. CDR3 nucleotide sequence: TGTGCCAGCAATCCAGACTGGGGCACTGAAGCTTTCTTT.

This clonotype turned up a few times. The chain employs TRBV19 and TRBJ2-7, with D possibly matching TRBD1 (7 bases). CDR1 LNHDA and CDR2 SQIVND come from the germline V gene (reference sequence). The ends were cut back, 5 bases at V and 2 bases at J, with 16 bases in the middle. This CDR3 comprises 15 residues. CDR3 sequence (DNA): TGTGCCAGTAGTTACGGGCGGGACAGACCCTACGAGCAGTACTTC. It yields the protein CASSYGRDRPYEQYF. Full variable domain (rest looked up from reference TRBV19 and TRBJ2-7): DGGITQSPKYLFRKEGQNVTLSCEQNLNHDAMYWYRQDPGQGLRLIYYSQIVNDFQKGDIAEGYSVSREKKESFPLTVTSAQKNPTAFYLCASSYGRDRPYEQYFGPGTRLTVT.

This clonotype was observed a handful of times. This chain joins TRBV9 and TRBJ1-1; D remains unclear. Trimming took off 0 bases at V and 4 bases at J, with 19 bases between the two ends. CDR3 length: 17 amino acids. Germline lookup yields CDR1 SGDLS and CDR2 YYNGEE. The CDR3 DNA follows: TGTGCCAGCAGCGTAGAAGGGTCGGGAGGGAGTGGCACTGAAGCTTTCTTT. It encodes CASSVEGSGGSGTEAFF. Filled out from reference TRBV9 and TRBJ1-1, the complete variable domain reads DSGVTQTPKHLITATGQRVTLRCSPRSGDLSVYWYQQSLDQGLQFLIQYYNGEERAKGNILERFSAQQFPDLHSELNLSSLELGDSALYFCASSVEGSGGSGTEAFFGQGTRLTVV.

As to this clonotype: The missing conserved phenylalanine or tryptophan at the end of this CDR3 makes a read error likely. V is TRBV28 and J is TRBJ1-1; D may be TRBD1 (5 bases). The CDR3 spans 15 residues. Between the trimmed V and J ends, which lost 6 bases and 1 base, there was a span of 15 bases. Germline V gene lookup returns CDR1 MDHEN and CDR2 SYDVKM. This CDR3 reads CASRLTDQRNTEAFV. The CDR3 DNA reads as TGTGCCAGCAGGCTGACAGACCAAAGGAACACTGAAGCTTTCGTT.

This clonotype was found many times. The chain uses TRBV15 and TRBJ2-5; no firm D call. The CDR3 extends over 14 amino acids. Germline CDR1 reads LNHNV; CDR2 reads YYDKDF (reference sequence). V was clipped by 3 bases and J by 4 bases, with 12 bases between them. The CDR3 coding sequence is TGTGCCACCAGCAGCCGACAAGCGCGAGAGACCCAGTACTTC. The encoded protein is CATSSRQARETQYF. The full variable domain, with the rest looked up from reference TRBV15 and TRBJ2-5, is DAMVIQNPRYQVTQFGKPVTLSCSQTLNHNVMYWYQQKSSQAPKLLFHYYDKDFNNEADTPDNFQSRRPNTSFCFLDIRSPGLGDTAMYLCATSSRQARETQYFGPGTRLLVL.

The V and J genes are TRBV29-1 and TRBJ2-6; possible D gene TRBD2, 6 bases. The germline V gene has CDR1 SQVTM and CDR2 ANQGSEA. The V and J ends lost 5 bases and 0 bases respectively, with 14 bases between them. The length of the CDR3 is 16 residues. CDR3 amino acids: CSVFGGASSGANVLTF. CDR3 nucleotides: TGCAGCGTTTTTGGAGGGGCGAGCTCTGGGGCCAACGTCCTGACTTTC.

This clonotype was detected many times. The V call is TRBV6-5, the J call TRBJ2-7, with 8 bases fitting TRBD2. The CDR3 sequence is 16 residues long. Germline assignment: CDR1 MNHEY and CDR2 SVGAGI. V gave up 0 bases and J gave up 4 bases; unmatched junction bases: 8. The CDR3 nucleotides are TGTGCCAGCAGTTACTCGATCCTCGCGGGAGGTTACGAGCAGTACTTC. Translated: CASSYSILAGGYEQYF.

This clonotype was recorded many times. The chain uses TRBV15 and TRBJ1-5; D gene unclear. The CDR3 covers 13 residues. Germline V gene lookup returns CDR1 LNHNV and CDR2 YYDKDF (reference sequence). V lost 0 bases and J lost 5, with 5 bases in between. The CDR3: CATSRDGDQPQHF. Written as DNA, the CDR3 is TGTGCCACCAGCAGAGATGGGGATCAGCCCCAGCATTTT.

This chain joins TRBV29-1 and TRBJ1-4; D unresolved. The length of the CDR3 is 14 residues. The germline V gene has CDR1 SQVTM and CDR2 ANQGSEA. V dropped 5 bases and J dropped 3 bases, with 13 bases sitting between them. The CDR3 is CSVTLAPSNEKLFF. The CDR3 DNA reads as TGCAGCGTTACCCTGGCACCGTCTAATGAAAAACTGTTTTTT.

This clonotype came up many times. The V and J genes are TRBV2 and TRBJ2-7; 8 bases are a match to TRBD2. CDR3 size: 14 residues. Germline lookup yields CDR1 SNHLY and CDR2 FYNNEI. J was trimmed by 3 bases and V by 5 bases; bases with no gene match: 6. CDR3 protein: CASSPRLALYEQYF. The DNA for the CDR3 is TGTGCCAGCAGTCCCAGACTAGCGCTCTACGAGCAGTACTTC.

This clonotype was counted between two and nine times. The CDR3 DNA reads TGTGCCAGCAGTGAATCATCCTGGACAGGGTTGGCTTTCTTT. It encodes CASSESSWTGLAFF. The chain joins TRBV25-1 to TRBJ1-1, with 8 nucleotides matching TRBD1. The CDR3 contains 14 residues. The junction had 9 bases not matched to a gene; V was cut back by 1 base and J by 11 bases. Germline-derived CDR1 and CDR2 are MGHDK and SYGVNS. Full variable domain (remainder filled in from reference TRBV25-1 and TRBJ1-1): EADIYQTPRYLVIGTGKKITLECSQTMGHDKMYWYQQDPGMELHLIHYSYGVNSTEKGDLSSESTVSRIRTEHFPLTLESARPSHTSQYLCASSESSWTGLAFFGQGTRLTVV.

This chain joins TRBV15 and TRBJ2-7, with 8 bases matching TRBD1. Germline V lookup: CDR1 LNHNV, CDR2 YYDKDF (reference sequence). This CDR3 comprises 15 residues. V dropped 3 bases and J dropped 5; count of bases not matched to a gene: 9. The CDR3 spells CATSRTQGDPNEQYF. The CDR3, as DNA: TGTGCCACCAGCAGGACACAGGGGGATCCCAACGAGCAGTACTTC.

This clonotype was counted ten times or more. V gene TRBV12-3 or TRBV12-4 combines with J gene TRBJ1-5, with 7 bases fitting TRBD1. The CDR3 length is 14 residues. The V gene end was trimmed by 6 bases and the J gene end by 3 bases; junction bases not matched to a gene: 5. CDR3 protein: CASRGGQPNQPQHF. CDR3 nucleotides: TGTGCCAGCAGGGGGGGACAGCCCAATCAGCCCCAGCATTTT.

This clonotype appeared many times. J is TRBJ2-1 and V is TRBV12-3 or TRBV12-4; 8 nucleotides match TRBD1. CDR3 length: 15 residues. V shed 3 bases, J shed 5 bases, and the junction held 6 bases outside the gene matches. The CDR3 here is CASSFRTGFNNEQFF. The CDR3 DNA is TGTGCCAGCAGTTTCAGGACAGGGTTTAACAATGAGCAGTTCTTC.